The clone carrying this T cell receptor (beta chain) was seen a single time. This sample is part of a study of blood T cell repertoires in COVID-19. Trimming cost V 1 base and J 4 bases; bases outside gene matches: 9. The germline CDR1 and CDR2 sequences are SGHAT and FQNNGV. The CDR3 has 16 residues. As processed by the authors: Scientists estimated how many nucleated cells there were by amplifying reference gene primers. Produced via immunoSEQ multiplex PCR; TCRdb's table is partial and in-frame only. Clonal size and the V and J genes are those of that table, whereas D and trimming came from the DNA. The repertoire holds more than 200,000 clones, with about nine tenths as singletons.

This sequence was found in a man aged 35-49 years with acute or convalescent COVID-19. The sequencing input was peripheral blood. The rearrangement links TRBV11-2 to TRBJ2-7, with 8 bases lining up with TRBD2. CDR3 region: CASSLGAGLVLYEQYF. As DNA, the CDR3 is TGTGCCAGCAGCTTAGGGGCGGGACTAGTGTTATACGAGCAGTACTTC.